The 19 T cell receptor beta chains in this list originate from one sample, sequenced in a study of identical twins. TCRdb reprocessed the 5' RACE reads with MiXCR, giving one entry per CDR3 protein. The sample lists 570,000 or so distinct CDR3 sequences, over 8.5% occurring once. These data also formed part of another study, on yellow fever vaccine responses in identical twins.

The sequenced sample consisted of PBMCs. The receptors were gathered from a woman aged 18-29 years in good health.

This clonotype has ten or more counts. The chain uses TRBV5-1 and TRBJ1-1; 8 bases align to TRBD1. The CDR3 is made up of 15 amino acids. Germline loops: CDR1 SGHRS, CDR2 YFSETQ. Trimming took 0 bases from V and 5 from J; bases not matched to a gene: 6. CDR3 region: CASSLAKTGGTEAFF. CDR3 DNA: TGCGCCAGCAGCTTGGCTAAAACAGGGGGTACTGAAGCTTTCTTT.

This clonotype has only a few counts. This chain uses TRBV6-1 with TRBJ2-1; TRBD1 aligns across 7 bases. Looked up from germline, CDR1 is MNHNS and CDR2 is SASEGT. The CDR3 spans 14 residues. The V gene end was trimmed by 10 bases and the J gene end by 5 bases; junction bases not matched to a gene: 11. CDR3 residues: CATKRGGADNEQFF. The DNA of the CDR3 is TGTGCCACCAAGAGAGGGGGCGCGGACAATGAGCAGTTCTTC.

The CDR3 bases are TGTGCCAGCAGTTTGTGGGGGACAAGTTCCTACGAGCAGTACTTC. Protein sequence: CASSLWGTSSYEQYF. The V call is TRBV12-3 or TRBV12-4, the J call TRBJ2-7; a possible D gene is TRBD1 (6 bases). The CDR3 extends over 15 amino acids. The ends were cut back, 3 bases at V and 1 base at J, with 13 bases in the middle.

This clonotype came up many times. This chain connects TRBV20-1 to TRBJ2-2, with TRBD2 matching over 10 bases. Germline CDR1 is DFQATT and CDR2 is SNEGSKA (reference sequence). Losses at the gene ends were 1 base for V and 0 bases for J; bases not matched to a gene: 5. The CDR3 has 17 residues. CDR3 bases: TGCAGTGCTAGAGGTGTTAGCGGGAGGCCGAACACCGGGGAGCTGTTTTTT. Its protein is CSARGVSGRPNTGELFF.

This clonotype occurred a few times. One junction end disagrees with the germline gene, perhaps due to a read error. The V and J genes are TRBV5-1 and TRBJ2-1; the D gene is possibly TRBD1 (6 bases). The CDR3 spans 16 residues. The V gene's germline CDR1 is SGHRS and CDR2 YFSETQ. CDR3 coding DNA: TGCGCCAGCAGCCCCCGTTGGCCAGGGGACAACAATGAGCGGTTCTTC. This encodes CASSPRWPGDNNERFF.

This clonotype turned up a few times. The chain joins TRBV20-1 to TRBJ2-5, with TRBD2 matching 12 bases. The germline V gene encodes CDR1 DFQATT and CDR2 SNEGSKA (reference sequence). The CDR3 runs 14 residues. J was trimmed by 1 base and V by 7 bases; bases with no gene match: 4. This chain's CDR3 is CSGATSGSQETQYF. In nucleotides, the CDR3 is TGCAGTGGCGCGACTAGCGGGAGCCAAGAGACCCAGTACTTC.

At least ten counts were recorded for this clonotype. The J gene is TRBJ2-3, the V gene TRBV20-1, with D possibly being TRBD1 (6 bases). The CDR3 has 19 amino acids. Between the trimmed V and J ends, which lost 6 bases and 2 bases, there was a span of 30 bases. Germline V gene data show CDR1 as DFQATT and CDR2 as SNEGSKA (reference sequence). CDR3 sequence: CSADTRDITPIVITDTQYF. The CDR3 coding sequence is TGCAGTGCGGACACCCGGGACATAACCCCCATCGTTATCACAGATACGCAGTATTTT.

V gene TRBV15 combines with J gene TRBJ2-1; D may match TRBD1 or TRBD2 (5 bases each). V was cut by 2 bases and J by 6 bases, with 17 bases left in between. CDR1 LNHNV and CDR2 YYDKDF come from the germline V gene (reference sequence). The CDR3 loop spans 16 amino acids. In nucleotides, the CDR3 is TGTGCCACCAGCAGAAGGGGAGTTACAGACCCCAATGAGCAGTTCTTC. This translates into CATSRRGVTDPNEQFF.

The chain joins TRBV4-3 to TRBJ2-1; no clear D. Germline V lookup: CDR1 LGHNA, CDR2 YSLEER. This CDR3 is 17 amino acids long. The V gene lost 0 bases and the J gene lost 5 bases, with 17 bases spanning the gap. The CDR3 DNA follows: TGCGCCAGCAGCCAAGAGGCGGAGCCCCCGTTTAACAATGAGCAGTTCTTC. This translates into CASSQEAEPPFNNEQFF.

This CDR3 is CASSLGGTVPYEQYF. The CDR3 DNA reads as TGTGCCAGCAGTTTAGGCGGGACGGTTCCCTACGAGCAGTACTTC. The J gene is TRBJ2-7, the V gene TRBV27; D is perhaps TRBD2 (6 bases). V lost 2 bases, J lost 2 bases, and 13 bases lay in between. Germline V gives CDR1 MNHEY, CDR2 SMNVEV (reference sequence). This CDR3 spans 15 amino acids.

The V gene is TRBV11-2, the J gene TRBJ2-1; D may correspond to TRBD1 or TRBD2 (5 bases each). The length of the CDR3 is 18 residues. Deletions cut 1 base from V and 6 bases from J, with 22 bases between. Germline V CDR1 and CDR2: SGHAT, FQNNGV. CDR3 sequence (DNA): TGTGCCAGCAGCTTAGTTAAGGTTGGGGACCCATCGATCAATGAGCAGTTCTTC. Its protein is CASSLVKVGDPSINEQFF.

This clonotype was observed a few times. The chain uses TRBV6-2 or TRBV6-3 and TRBJ2-5; D is perhaps TRBD1 (5 bases). The CDR3 runs to 14 residues. Germline CDR1 and CDR2: MNHEY and SVGEGT. The V gene lost 6 bases and the J gene lost 5 bases, with 16 bases spanning the gap. CDR3 in DNA: TGTGCCAGCAGGAGAATCAGGGTTTCGGAGACCCAGTACTTC. It codes for CASRRIRVSETQYF.

This chain joins TRBV7-8 and TRBJ2-7; D gene uncertain. The CDR3 runs 14 residues. The V and J ends lost 5 bases and 6 bases respectively, with 17 bases between them. CDR1 and CDR2 from the germline V gene are SGHVS and FQNEAQ. The DNA of the CDR3 is TGTGCCAGCAGCATAAACCTAGACCCCGCCGAGCAGTACTTC. It encodes CASSINLDPAEQYF.

This rearrangement joins TRBV6-2 or TRBV6-3 to TRBJ1-1, with D perhaps TRBD1 (5 bases). The CDR3 has 14 residues. V dropped 4 bases and J dropped 0 bases, with 9 bases sitting between them. Looked up from germline, CDR1 is MNHEY and CDR2 is SVGEGT. In DNA form, the CDR3 reads TGTGCCAGCAGTTCGGGACGGCTGAACACTGAAGCTTTCTTT. It translates to CASSSGRLNTEAFF.

This clonotype occurred many times. The gene calls are TRBV5-1 and TRBJ1-2; weak D call: TRBD1 (6 bases). Trimming took 5 bases from V and 2 from J, leaving 10 bases between them. From germline, CDR1 is SGHRS and CDR2 YFSETQ. The CDR3 contains 13 residues. CDR3 in amino acids: CASRLQGNYGYTF. CDR3 in DNA: TGCGCCAGCAGGTTACAGGGAAACTATGGCTACACCTTC.

CDR3 nucleotide sequence: TGTGCCAGCAGCCCCCACGGGACAGGCAATCAGCCCCAGCATTTT. Translated, it gives CASSPHGTGNQPQHF. The rearrangement links TRBV9 to TRBJ1-5; 7 bases align to TRBD1. Per the germline V gene, CDR1 is SGDLS and CDR2 is YYNGEE. The CDR3 consists of 15 residues. After removal of 4 bases from V and 2 bases from J, the junction contained 6 bases not matched to a gene. Together with reference TRBV9 and TRBJ1-5, the CDR3 gives the full variable domain: DSGVTQTPKHLITATGQRVTLRCSPRSGDLSVYWYQQSLDQGLQFLIQYYNGEERAKGNILERFSAQQFPDLHSELNLSSLELGDSALYFCASSPHGTGNQPQHFGDGTRLSIL.

This clonotype has only a few counts. This sequence joins TRBV7-8 and TRBJ2-5, with a possible D match to TRBD1 (6 bases). Per germline, CDR1 SGHVS and CDR2 FQNEAQ. V lost 5 bases and J 4 bases, leaving 20 bases between the germline ends. The CDR3 loop spans 16 amino acids. Here the CDR3 reads CASSLQRQGTTETQYF. The CDR3 region has the DNA TGTGCCAGCAGCCTCCAGCGGCAGGGGACAACAGAGACCCAGTACTTC. Full variable domain (rest looked up from reference TRBV7-8 and TRBJ2-5): GAGVSQSPRYKVAKRGQDVALRCDPISGHVSLFWYQQALGQGPEFLTYFQNEAQLDKSGLPSDRFFAERPEGSVSTLKIQRTQQEDSAVYLCASSLQRQGTTETQYFGPGTRLLVL.

In its sample, this clonotype was seen a few times. A read error may produce the germline difference seen at one junction end. The chain combines TRBV5-1 with TRBJ2-2; 9 positions agree with TRBD2. Looked up from germline, CDR1 is SGHRS and CDR2 is YFSETQ. The CDR3 has 14 amino acids. For the CDR3, the DNA is TGCGCCAGCAGCCTAAAGGGACTAGCCGGGGAGCTGTGTTTT. It yields the protein CASSLKGLAGELCF. The full variable domain, its missing parts supplied by reference TRBV5-1 and TRBJ2-2, is KAGVTQTPRYLIKTRGQQVTLSCSPISGHRSVSWYQQTPGQGLQFLFEYFSETQRNKGNFPGRFSGRQFSNSRSEMNVSTLELGDSALYLCASSLKGLAGELCFGEGSRLTVL.

This clonotype has at least ten counts. Mismatch with germline at one junction end may stem from a read error. The chain is built from TRBV7-2 and TRBJ2-3; no clear D gene. Germline CDR1 SGHTA, CDR2 FQGNSA. The CDR3 loop spans 15 amino acids. The CDR3 bases are TGTGCCAGCCGCTTAAACAGTGTAACCCGAAGTACGCAGTATTTT. It encodes CASRLNSVTRSTQYF.